This T cell receptor beta chain was found in a study of blood T cell repertoires in COVID-19. The CDR3 is 13 amino acids. Germline loops: CDR1 SGHTA, CDR2 FQGTGA. Trimming stripped 5 bases from V and 4 bases from J, with 9 bases between. The method was immunoSEQ multiplex PCR; TCRdb's version includes in-frame clones alone and lacks a portion of them. The table lists about 230,000 clones, over 75% of them singletons, with approximately 5.1% in the top ten. The source material was peripheral blood. This receptor was identified in a man aged 50 or older with COVID-19, enrolled during active disease. This chain uses TRBV7-3 with TRBJ2-1; unclear D gene. The CDR3 loop reads CASSATSYNEQFF. The CDR3 coding sequence is TGTGCCAGCAGCGCGACAAGTTACAATGAGCAGTTCTTC.